This T cell receptor (beta chain) appears in the sequencing data of a study of T cells after yellow fever vaccination. Study as a whole: It was SMART-Seq v4 Ultra Low Input that prepared the fractions with low cell numbers.

UMIs and a universal primer site were added when TCR cDNA was made by 5'RACE template switching. MiXCR was run by TCRdb on the 5' RACE reads, yielding one entry per CDR3 protein. The sample carries about 550,000 distinct CDR3 sequences, roughly a fifth recorded once. Study conclusions and caveats: Post-booster samples contained most primary-vaccination clones (more than 95% CD4, 88% CD8). It was a weaker secondary response, yet one that peaked faster, at day 5 versus 15.

As to this clonotype: The antigen is undetermined.

With 1 base removed from V and 2 bases from J, the gap between germline ends came to 15 bases. Germline CDR1 reads DFQATT; CDR2 reads SNEGSKA (reference sequence). The CDR3 sequence is 16 residues long. This sample comprised PBMCs, obtained 15 days after the yellow fever booster vaccination. The chain recombines TRBV20-1 with TRBJ2-1, with a tentative D call TRBD1 (6 bases). The clonotype was recovered from a man under 40 who received the YFV17D yellow fever vaccine. DNA of the CDR3: TGCAGTGCTAGAGGACTGGTACAGGGTGCCTACAATGAGCAGTTCTTC. This sequence encodes CSARGLVQGAYNEQFF.